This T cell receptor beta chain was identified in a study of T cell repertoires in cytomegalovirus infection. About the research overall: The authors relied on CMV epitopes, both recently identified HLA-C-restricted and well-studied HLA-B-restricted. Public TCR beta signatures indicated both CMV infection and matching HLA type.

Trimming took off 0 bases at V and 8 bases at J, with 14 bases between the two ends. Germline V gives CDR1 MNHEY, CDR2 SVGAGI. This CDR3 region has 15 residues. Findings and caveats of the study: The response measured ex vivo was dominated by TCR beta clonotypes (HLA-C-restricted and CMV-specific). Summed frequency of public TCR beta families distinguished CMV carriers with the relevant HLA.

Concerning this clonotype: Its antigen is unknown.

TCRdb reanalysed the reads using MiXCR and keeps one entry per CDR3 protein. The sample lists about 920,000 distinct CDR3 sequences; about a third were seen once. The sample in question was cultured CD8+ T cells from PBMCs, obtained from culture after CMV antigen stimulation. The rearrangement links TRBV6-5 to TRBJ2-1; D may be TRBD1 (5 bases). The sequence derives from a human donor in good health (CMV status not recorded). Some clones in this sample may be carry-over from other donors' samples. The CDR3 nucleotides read TGTGCCAGCAGTTACTCTAGGGGTCCGGGCGATGAGCAGTTCTTC. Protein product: CASSYSRGPGDEQFF.